Presented here are 27 T cell receptor beta chains from one specimen sequenced in a study of memory CD4+ T cells and cytomegalovirus serostatus. The sort gate was single viable CD3+CD4+CD8-CD45RO+ cells for memory CD4+ T cells. Profiling relied on immunoSEQ multiplex PCR, and the TCRdb table lists in-frame clones only, not all of them. The data show around 33,000 clones, approximately 72% seen once. The sequencing sample was made of memory CD4+ T cells from blood. These receptors were obtained from an adult in good health and CMV-seronegative. Some clones in this sample may be carry-over from other donors' samples.

V is TRBV27 and J is TRBJ2-2, with D possibly being TRBD1 or TRBD2 (5 bases each). V was clipped by 5 bases and J by 0 bases, with 10 bases between them. CDR3 length: 15 amino acids. The germline gives CDR1 MNHEY, CDR2 SMNVEV (reference sequence). The CDR3 sequence: CASSPGTSNTGELFF. The CDR3 region has the DNA TGTGCCAGCAGTCCTGGGACCTCGAACACCGGGGAGCTGTTTTTT.

This clone was recorded a few times. The V call is TRBV25-1, the J call TRBJ1-2; TRBD1 is a possible D gene (5 bases). Germline CDR1 and CDR2: MGHDK and SYGVNS. CDR3 length: 13 residues. The V and J ends lost 4 bases and 4 bases respectively, with 10 bases between them. The CDR3 nucleotides read TGTGCCAGCAGTGGGGACCTATTCTATGGCTACACCTTC. Protein: CASSGDLFYGYTF.

The chain combines TRBV14 with TRBJ1-2; D may be TRBD1 (5 bases). The CDR3 loop spans 16 amino acids. Germline assignment: CDR1 SGHDN and CDR2 FVKESK. Trimming stripped 4 bases from V and 4 bases from J, with 19 bases between. The CDR3 bases are TGTGCCAGCAGCCCCCTAGCCCGGGGACGGATCTATGGCTACACCTTC. As protein: CASSPLARGRIYGYTF.

This clone was seen only a few times. The chain is built from TRBV5-4 and TRBJ1-2; TRBD1 is a possible D gene (5 bases). Trimming pared 2 bases from V and 4 bases from J, leaving 15 bases between. The CDR3 extends over 15 amino acids. Germline V gene sequence: CDR1 SGHNT, CDR2 YYREEE (reference sequence). The CDR3, as DNA: TGTGCCAGCAGCTTTATGGGGCGAGTATCCTATGGCTACACCTTC. It specifies CASSFMGRVSYGYTF. Full variable domain (missing parts from reference TRBV5-4 and TRBJ1-2): ETGVTQSPTHLIKTRGQQVTLRCSSQSGHNTVSWYQQALGQGPQFIFQYYREEENGRGNFPPRFSGLQFPNYSSELNVNALELDDSALYLCASSFMGRVSYGYTFGSGTRLTVV.

The J gene is TRBJ1-2, the V gene TRBV6-5; perhaps TRBD1 as D (5 bases). The CDR3 sequence is 13 residues long. Between the trimmed V and J ends, which lost 4 bases and 7 bases, there was a span of 13 bases. CDR1 is MNHEY and CDR2 is SVGAGI in the germline V gene. The CDR3 bases are TGTGCCAGCAGTTCGCGAGGGGCAGGTGGCTACACCTTC. It codes for CASSSRGAGGYTF.

This chain joins TRBV18 and TRBJ2-1; D perhaps matches TRBD1 (5 bases). The CDR3 length is 15 residues. Trimming removed 2 bases from V and 7 bases from J, with 15 bases in between. The germline CDR1 and CDR2 sequences are KGHSH and LQKENI. The CDR3 DNA is TGTGCCAGCTCACCAACCCAGGGAAGGGGAAATGAGCAGTTCTTC. This codes for CASSPTQGRGNEQFF.

This chain connects TRBV11-2 to TRBJ1-1; TRBD1 aligns across 7 bases. The CDR3 runs 14 residues. V shed 7 bases and J 3 bases; nucleotides not matched to a gene: 8. Germline CDR1 SGHAT, CDR2 FQNNGV. CDR3 bases: TGTGCCAGCAACCCAGACAGGGCGGACACTGAAGCTTTCTTT. Translating it yields CASNPDRADTEAFF.

The chain combines TRBV18 with TRBJ1-5, with 7 bases matching TRBD1. Germline values: CDR1 KGHSH, CDR2 LQKENI. V was pared by 6 bases and J by 0 bases, with 8 bases of the junction left unmatched. The CDR3 covers 16 residues. CDR3 in DNA: TGTGCCAGCTCGCCCCGGACAGGTTTTAGCAATCAGCCCCAGCATTTT. This codes for CASSPRTGFSNQPQHF.

This clone has only one observation. This sequence joins TRBV7-9 and TRBJ2-7, with D perhaps being TRBD1 or TRBD2 (5 bases each). The V gene's germline CDR1 is SEHNR and CDR2 FQNEAQ (reference sequence). Trimming pared 6 bases from V and 5 bases from J, leaving 20 bases between. The CDR3 is 15 amino acids. CDR3 DNA sequence: TGTGCCAGCAGTAAAGATAGGGACCAAGGCAACGAGCAGTACTTC. Residues: CASSKDRDQGNEQYF.

Only one count was recorded for this clone. This chain connects TRBV6-1 to TRBJ1-1; the D gene is possibly TRBD1 (5 bases). Germline V lookup: CDR1 MNHNS, CDR2 SASEGT. CDR3 length equals 14 residues. Trimming pared 6 bases from V and 1 base from J, leaving 12 bases between. CDR3 protein: CASRMGEANTEAFF. DNA of the CDR3: TGTGCCAGCAGGATGGGGGAGGCGAACACTGAAGCTTTCTTT.

The chain is built from TRBV19 and TRBJ1-2; D gene uncertain. Trimming stripped 3 bases from V and 0 bases from J, with 14 bases between. CDR1 and CDR2 from the germline V gene are LNHDA and SQIVND (reference sequence). The CDR3 runs 16 residues. The CDR3 bases are TGTGCCAGTAGTATCGACACCTTACGGACTAACTATGGCTACACCTTC. It yields the protein CASSIDTLRTNYGYTF.

The chain recombines TRBV7-2 with TRBJ2-5; TRBD1 matches at 8 bases. The V segment lost 5 bases and the J segment 1 base; nucleotides outside the gene matches: 9. CDR1 is SGHTA, CDR2 FQGNSA, per germline. CDR3 length: 16 residues. DNA of the CDR3: TGTGCCAGCAGCCCTCGGACAGGGTATATCCAAGAGACCCAGTACTTC. It codes for CASSPRTGYIQETQYF.

This chain uses TRBV5-6 with TRBJ2-3, with D unclear. Trimming shortened V by 3 bases and J by 2 bases, and 4 bases separated the two germline ends. Germline V gene sequence: CDR1 SGHDT, CDR2 YYEEEE. The CDR3 length is 12 residues. The CDR3 protein is CASSSNTDTQYF. In DNA, the CDR3 is TGTGCCAGCAGCTCTAACACAGATACGCAGTATTTT. Full variable domain (remainder filled in from reference TRBV5-6 and TRBJ2-3): DAGVTQSPTHLIKTRGQQVTLRCSPKSGHDTVSWYQQALGQGPQFIFQYYEEEERQRGNFPDRFSGHQFPNYSSELNVNALLLGDSALYLCASSSNTDTQYFGPGTRLTVL.

The chain links TRBV5-1 to TRBJ1-1; the D is unclear. The CDR3 runs 15 residues. V was clipped by 4 bases and J by 1 base, with 14 bases between them. The germline V gene encodes CDR1 SGHRS and CDR2 YFSETQ. CDR3 sequence: CASSPTTLKNTEAFF. CDR3 nucleotide sequence: TGCGCCAGCAGCCCGACGACACTGAAGAACACTGAAGCTTTCTTT. The variable domain in full, with the rest retrieved from reference TRBV5-1 and TRBJ1-1, is KAGVTQTPRYLIKTRGQQVTLSCSPISGHRSVSWYQQTPGQGLQFLFEYFSETQRNKGNFPGRFSGRQFSNSRSEMNVSTLELGDSALYLCASSPTTLKNTEAFFGQGTRLTVV.

The chain uses TRBV30 and TRBJ1-5; D is undetermined. CDR3 size: 13 residues. Germline lookup yields CDR1 GTSNPN and CDR2 SVGIG (reference sequence). V was trimmed by 3 bases and J by 0 bases, leaving 6 bases between them. Written as DNA, the CDR3 is TGTGCCTGGAGGGTCGATAGCAATCAGCCCCAGCATTTT. Its protein is CAWRVDSNQPQHF.

This clone was seen once. The CDR3 coding sequence is TGCGCCAGCAGGGAGCCCACCTACAATGAGCAGTTCTTC. Translating it yields CASREPTYNEQFF. The chain is built from TRBV5-1 and TRBJ2-1, with D uncertain. The CDR3 has 13 amino acids. Deletions cut 5 bases from V and 2 bases from J, with 8 bases between. Germline values: CDR1 SGHRS, CDR2 YFSETQ.

This clone is a singleton in its sample. The V and J genes are TRBV28 and TRBJ1-2, with D tentatively TRBD1 (5 bases). The germline CDR1 and CDR2 sequences are MDHEN and SYDVKM. Between the trimmed V and J ends, which lost 4 bases and 8 bases, there was a span of 11 bases. The CDR3 loop spans 12 amino acids. The CDR3 is CASSSGPRGYTF. The CDR3 nucleotides read TGTGCCAGCAGTTCGGGGCCAAGGGGCTACACCTTC.

The rearrangement uses TRBV11-2 and TRBJ2-4; 11 bases map to TRBD2. The V gene end was trimmed by 2 bases and the J gene end by 6 bases; junction bases not matched to a gene: 12. Germline CDR1 SGHAT, CDR2 FQNNGV. This CDR3 has 18 amino acids. CDR3 nucleotides: TGTGCCAGCAGCTTATTCTCTCCGGCTAGCGGGGGGAGAAACATTCAGTACTTC. Its translation: CASSLFSPASGGRNIQYF.

V usage is TRBV19 and J usage is TRBJ2-2; D perhaps matches TRBD2 (5 bases). The CDR3 is made up of 14 amino acids. Germline loops: CDR1 LNHDA, CDR2 SQIVND (reference sequence). The V end was cut by 3 bases, the J end by 6 bases, with 11 bases between. The CDR3 loop is CASSIEGRAGELFF. The CDR3 nucleotides read TGTGCCAGTAGTATTGAGGGTCGGGCCGGGGAGCTGTTTTTT.

This clone was found once. DNA of the CDR3: TGTGCCAGCAGTGACGTACGGAATGGAATAGACTATGGCTACACCTTC. This sequence encodes CASSDVRNGIDYGYTF. The V and J genes are TRBV6-1 and TRBJ1-2; D unclear. V lost 3 bases, J lost 3 bases, and 17 bases lay in between. The CDR3 runs 16 residues. Per germline, CDR1 MNHNS and CDR2 SASEGT.

The chain couples TRBV30 to TRBJ2-3; 9 bases agree with TRBD2. Trimming cost V 3 bases and J 1 base; bases outside gene matches: 2. Germline loops: CDR1 GTSNPN, CDR2 SVGIG (reference sequence). The CDR3 spans 14 residues. The CDR3 spells CAWRGGGGTDTQYF. The CDR3 nucleotides are TGTGCCTGGAGGGGCGGGGGGGGCACAGATACGCAGTATTTT. Full variable domain (rest looked up from reference TRBV30 and TRBJ2-3): SQTIHQWPATLVQPVGSPLSLECTVEGTSNPNLYWYRQAAGRGLQLLFYSVGIGQISSEVPQNLSASRPQDRQFILSSKKLLLSDSGFYLCAWRGGGGTDTQYFGPGTRLTVL.

The chain is built from TRBV2 and TRBJ1-4; 7 positions agree with TRBD1. Germline CDR1 SNHLY, CDR2 FYNNEI. J was trimmed by 7 bases and V by 5 bases; bases with no gene match: 7. The CDR3 length is 14 residues. CDR3 in amino acids: CASSQGGFVEKLFF. CDR3 sequence (DNA): TGTGCCAGCAGTCAAGGGGGCTTCGTTGAAAAACTGTTTTTT. Drawing the rest from reference TRBV2 and TRBJ1-4, the complete variable domain is EPEVTQTPSHQVTQMGQEVILRCVPISNHLYFYWYRQILGQKVEFLVSFYNNEISEKSEIFDDQFSVERPDGSNFTLKIRSTKLEDSAMYFCASSQGGFVEKLFFGSGTQLSVL.

The CDR3 region is CAWSGVSRYSYNSPLHF. CDR3 DNA sequence: TGTGCCTGGAGTGGGGTTAGCCGTTACTCCTATAATTCACCCCTCCACTTT. V gene TRBV30 combines with J gene TRBJ1-6; D not certain. Per germline, CDR1 GTSNPN and CDR2 SVGIG (reference sequence). The CDR3 extends over 17 amino acids. V lost 1 base and J 0 bases, leaving 13 bases between the germline ends.

This chain joins TRBV4-1 and TRBJ2-7; D perhaps matches TRBD1 (6 bases). The CDR3 runs to 14 residues. Trimming took 4 bases from V and 2 from J, leaving 12 bases between them. Germline-derived CDR1 and CDR2 are MGHRA and YSYEKL. The CDR3 nucleotides are TGCGCCAGCAGCCCGGGACACGGTACCTACGAGCAGTACTTC. As protein: CASSPGHGTYEQYF.

V gene TRBV2 combines with J gene TRBJ2-7; D may match TRBD1 or TRBD2 (5 bases each). The CDR3 covers 14 residues. Germline CDR1 SNHLY, CDR2 FYNNEI. V lost 7 bases, J lost 3 bases, and 16 bases lay in between. CDR3 nucleotides: TGTGCCAGCAACAGACAGCTCGGGGACTACGAGCAGTACTTC. This encodes CASNRQLGDYEQYF.

V is TRBV11-1 and J is TRBJ2-7; 9 nucleotides line up with TRBD1. Unmatched junction bases numbered 10, after V lost 6 bases and J lost 4 bases. Germline V gene data show CDR1 as SGHAT and CDR2 as FQDESV (reference sequence). This CDR3 comprises 15 residues. The CDR3 DNA is TGTGCCAGCAGTTATGGGCCGGACAGGGGATACGAGCAGTACTTC. Its translation: CASSYGPDRGYEQYF.

The chain uses TRBV5-1 and TRBJ1-3; no reliable D call. The CDR3 has 15 amino acids. The V gene lost 3 bases and the J gene lost 2 bases, with 12 bases spanning the gap. From germline, CDR1 is SGHRS and CDR2 YFSETQ. CDR3 DNA: TGCGCCAGCAGCTCCGCAGGTTTTGCTGGAAACACCATATATTTT. This gives the protein CASSSAGFAGNTIYF.